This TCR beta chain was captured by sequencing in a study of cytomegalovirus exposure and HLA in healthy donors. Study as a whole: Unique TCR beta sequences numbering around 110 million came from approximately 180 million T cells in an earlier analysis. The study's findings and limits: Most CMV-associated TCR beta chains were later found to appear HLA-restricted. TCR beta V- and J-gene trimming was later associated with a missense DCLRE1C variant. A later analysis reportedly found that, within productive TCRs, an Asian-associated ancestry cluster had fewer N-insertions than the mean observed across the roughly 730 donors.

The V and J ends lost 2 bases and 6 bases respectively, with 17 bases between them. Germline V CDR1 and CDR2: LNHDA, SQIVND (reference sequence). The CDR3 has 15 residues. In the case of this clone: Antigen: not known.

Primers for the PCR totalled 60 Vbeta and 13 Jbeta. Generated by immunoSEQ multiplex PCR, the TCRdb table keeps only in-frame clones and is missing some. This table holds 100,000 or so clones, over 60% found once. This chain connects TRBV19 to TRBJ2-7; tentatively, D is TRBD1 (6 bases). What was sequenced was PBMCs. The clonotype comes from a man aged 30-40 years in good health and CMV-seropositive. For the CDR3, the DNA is TGTGCCAGTAGTATACTGAACAGGGCGGACCGCGAGCAGTACTTC. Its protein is CASSILNRADREQYF.